The 18 T cell receptor beta chains reported below all come from one sample, sequenced in a study of OX40 agonist ivuxolimab in advanced cancers. The library was generated by the immunoSEQ multiplex PCR assay. The source is immuneACCESS, and TCRdb retained only in-frame sequences with V and J called. Part of the clones is not carried over; for the studies checked, unresolved V genes explain less than half of this, and the remainder is unexplained. The sample has 60,000 or so clones on record, about nine tenths of them singletons. 16% of the sample is held by the ten biggest clonotypes. The sequencing used CD4+ or CD8+ T cells sorted from blood, collected in a trial of the OX40 agonist ivuxolimab. The receptors derive from an adult with an advanced solid tumor such as melanoma, head and neck, liver or kidney cancer.

This clone appeared once. The chain couples TRBV7-9 to TRBJ1-4; TRBD1 agrees at 9 bases. This CDR3 spans 15 amino acids. The ends lost 6 bases at V and 5 bases at J; junction bases unmatched: 7. Per germline, CDR1 SEHNR and CDR2 FQNEAQ (reference sequence). As DNA, the CDR3 is TGTGCCAGCAGTTTAACCGGGACAGGGAATGAAAAACTGTTTTTT. Its translation: CASSLTGTGNEKLFF.

V gene TRBV18 combines with J gene TRBJ2-1; the match to TRBD2 covers 12 bases. Germline trimming cut 3 bases from V and 8 bases from J; bases unmatched to any gene: 8. The CDR3 totals 16 residues. Germline V gives CDR1 KGHSH, CDR2 LQKENI. Here the CDR3 DNA reads TGTGCCAGCTCACCCCTAGCGGGAGGGCCAGGGGATGAGCAGTTCTTC. Its translation: CASSPLAGGPGDEQFF. Full variable domain (remainder filled in from reference TRBV18 and TRBJ2-1): NAGVMQNPRHLVRRRGQEARLRCSPMKGHSHVYWYRQLPEEGLKFMVYLQKENIIDESGMPKERFSAEFPKEGPSILRIQQVVRGDSAAYFCASSPLAGGPGDEQFFGPGTRLTVL.

V gene TRBV7-8 combines with J gene TRBJ2-1; D gene unclear. From germline, CDR1 is SGHVS and CDR2 FQNEAQ. V dropped 6 bases and J dropped 9 bases, with 18 bases sitting between them. The length of the CDR3 is 14 residues. CDR3 protein: CASRWLGGVSEQFF. CDR3 bases: TGTGCCAGCAGATGGCTCGGCGGCGTGAGTGAGCAGTTCTTC.

The V call is TRBV12-5, the J call TRBJ2-2, with D perhaps TRBD1 (6 bases). CDR1 LGHNT and CDR2 FRNRAP come from the germline V gene. The CDR3 sequence is 15 residues long. The V end was cut by 5 bases, the J end by 4 bases, with 14 bases between. The CDR3 here is CASGTGPRGTGELFF. The CDR3 DNA is TGTGCTAGTGGTACAGGGCCGCGAGGCACCGGGGAGCTGTTTTTT.

This rearrangement joins TRBV28 to TRBJ1-5, with D perhaps TRBD1 (6 bases). CDR1 MDHEN and CDR2 SYDVKM come from the germline V gene. V lost 5 bases to trimming and J lost 4 bases, with 12 bases between them. The CDR3 runs to 14 residues. CDR3 in amino acids: CASSVQGYNQPQHF. The CDR3 DNA reads as TGTGCCAGCAGTGTGCAGGGGTATAATCAGCCCCAGCATTTT.

The genes are TRBV4-1 and TRBJ1-4; TRBD1 is a possible D gene (6 bases). Germline CDR1 and CDR2: MGHRA and YSYEKL. The CDR3 runs to 17 residues. V lost 2 bases to trimming and J lost 6 bases, with 19 bases between them. The CDR3 protein is CASSQLGEKQGDEKLFF. The DNA for the CDR3 is TGCGCCAGCAGCCAACTGGGGGAGAAACAGGGAGATGAAAAACTGTTTTTT.

The chain has TRBV10-1 and TRBJ2-3; D call uncertain. Germline lookup yields CDR1 WNHNN and CDR2 SYGVQD (reference sequence). CDR3 length equals 13 residues. Trimming left V 6 bases short and J 8 bases short, with 15 bases between. CDR3: CASRSAMTGTQYF. Written as DNA, the CDR3 is TGCGCCAGCAGGTCGGCTATGACGGGTACGCAGTATTTT.

V and J are TRBV28 and TRBJ1-5; D is ambiguous. The ends were cut back, 6 bases at V and 0 bases at J, with 12 bases in the middle. There are 15 residues in the CDR3. Germline CDR1 MDHEN, CDR2 SYDVKM. The CDR3 loop is CASRPTGPSNQPQHF. In nucleotides, the CDR3 is TGTGCCAGCAGACCCACGGGCCCTAGCAATCAGCCCCAGCATTTT.

CDR3 sequence reads: CASSLGVTGNYGYTF. The CDR3 nucleotides are TGTGCCAGCAGCTTGGGGGTGACAGGGAACTATGGCTACACCTTC. This chain connects TRBV5-8 to TRBJ1-2; 7 bases map to TRBD1. This CDR3 has 15 amino acids. With 0 bases clipped from V and 2 bases from J, the junction kept 4 bases outside the gene matches. The germline V gene encodes CDR1 SGHTS and CDR2 YDEGEE.

For this clone: Other nucleotide sequences from this sample produce the same CDR3. J is TRBJ1-5 and V is TRBV27, with D unclear. Trimming took off 5 bases at V and 2 bases at J, with 7 bases between the two ends. Germline assignment: CDR1 MNHEY and CDR2 SMNVEV (reference sequence). CDR3 length: 13 residues. CDR3 DNA sequence: TGTGCCAGCAGTAAAGTGCGCAATCAGCCCCAGCATTTT. Encoded protein: CASSKVRNQPQHF.

The chain has TRBV19 and TRBJ2-7, with 8 bases fitting TRBD1. The CDR3 has 16 residues. Per the germline V gene, CDR1 is LNHDA and CDR2 is SQIVND (reference sequence). The V and J ends lost 1 base and 7 bases, in that order; junction bases with no gene match: 12. CDR3 sequence reads: CASSIVRTGGFLEQYF. The CDR3 DNA reads TGTGCCAGTAGTATAGTTCGTACAGGGGGTTTTCTGGAGCAGTACTTC.

Worth noting for this clone: One junction end disagrees with the germline gene, perhaps due to a read error. V gene TRBV20-1 combines with J gene TRBJ2-1, with D possibly being TRBD2 (5 bases). Germline CDR1 is DFQATT and CDR2 is SNEGSKA (reference sequence). The CDR3 runs 11 residues. The CDR3 loop is CSARESGGQVF. As DNA, the CDR3 is TGCAGTGCTAGAGAATCCGGAGGCCAAGTCTTC.

This chain joins TRBV5-6 and TRBJ1-4; 8 bases align to TRBD1. With 3 bases clipped from V and 5 bases from J, the junction kept 9 bases outside the gene matches. From germline, CDR1 is SGHDT and CDR2 YYEEEE. The CDR3 runs 16 residues. Here the CDR3 reads CASSSRSGTGNEKLFF. As DNA, the CDR3 is TGTGCCAGCAGCTCCCGGAGCGGGACAGGAAATGAAAAACTGTTTTTT.

This clone was seen only once. The rearrangement links TRBV13 to TRBJ1-2, with D possibly TRBD1 on 5 matching bases. Germline-derived CDR1 and CDR2 are PRHDT and FYEKMQ (reference sequence). Trimming pared 4 bases from V and 7 bases from J, leaving 16 bases between. The CDR3 extends over 14 amino acids. Written as DNA, the CDR3 is TGTGCCAGCAGCTGGGGACGGCGAAAGGGTGGCTACACCTTC. It codes for CASSWGRRKGGYTF.

This clone was seen just once. The chain couples TRBV5-4 to TRBJ1-5, with D possibly TRBD1 on 5 matching bases. Germline V CDR1 and CDR2: SGHNT, YYREEE (reference sequence). The V end lost 0 bases, the J end lost 0 bases, and 10 bases lay between the germline ends. The CDR3 loop spans 16 amino acids. CDR3 protein: CASSLGGGNSNQPQHF. The CDR3 DNA reads as TGTGCCAGCAGCTTGGGTGGGGGGAATAGCAATCAGCCCCAGCATTTT.

The chain links TRBV14 to TRBJ2-1; 13 bases fit TRBD2. Unmatched junction bases numbered 9, after V lost 1 base and J lost 0 bases. CDR1 is SGHDN and CDR2 is FVKESK in the germline V gene. The CDR3 loop spans 20 amino acids. CDR3 DNA: TGTGCCAGCAGCCAAGCGCGGACTAGCGGGAGCTGGAGCTCCTACAATGAGCAGTTCTTC. This encodes CASSQARTSGSWSSYNEQFF.

CDR3 protein: CASSKPQGRDTEAFF. CDR3 coding DNA: TGTGCCAGCAGCAAACCCCAGGGTCGGGACACTGAAGCTTTCTTT. V and J are TRBV21-1 and TRBJ1-1; the table gives TRBD1 as D, unverified against the DNA. TRBV21-1 represents a pseudogene. The CDR3 totals 15 residues.

This CDR3 reads CASSSDRGNTDTQYF. CDR3 sequence (DNA): TGTGCCAGCAGCTCCGACAGGGGGAACACAGATACGCAGTATTTT. The chain carries TRBV5-8 and TRBJ2-3, with TRBD1 matching over 9 bases. This CDR3 comprises 15 residues. Germline values: CDR1 SGHTS, CDR2 YDEGEE. V trimming: 3 bases; J trimming: 2 bases; junction bases outside the gene matches: 4.